This T cell receptor beta chain was retrieved from a study of patients and donors after allogeneic stem cell transplantation. Each CDR3 protein gets one entry after TCRdb re-called the RT-PCR reads with MiXCR. This sample has around 150,000 distinct CDR3 sequences, with about 30% found just once. Losses at the gene ends were 2 bases for V and 5 bases for J; bases not matched to a gene: 3. Germline CDR1 is LGHDT and CDR2 is YNNKEL (reference sequence). The CDR3 extends over 15 amino acids. The clonotype comes from a human donor who was either an allogeneic HSCT recipient or a stem cell or donor lymphocyte infusion donor (not recorded which). It is not recorded whose cells these are; they may come from a transplant donor. The sequencing input was blood, either unsorted or a sorted T cell fraction (not recorded which). The chain is built from TRBV3-1 and TRBJ2-3; TRBD2 matches at 11 bases. The CDR3 reads CASSQSLAGGDTQYF. CDR3 DNA sequence: TGTGCCAGCAGCCAAAGCCTAGCGGGGGGAGATACGCAGTATTTT.